This T cell receptor beta chain derives from a study of blood T cells in healthy people across ages. Overall study findings and caveats: A greater number of naive CD4+ cells and higher diversity distinguished long-lived donors from aged donors.

A second roughly 6 to 11 cycle PCR used barcoded and J-beta primers. TCRdb re-called the 5' RACE reads through MiXCR, storing one row per CDR3 protein. The data hold approximately 760,000 distinct CDR3 sequences, with around a quarter observed a single time. This clonotype was detected many times. Its antigen is currently unknown. The sample providers were healthy Caucasian people from Russia, aged about 6 to 95. This CDR3 has 14 residues. The germline gives CDR1 DFQATT, CDR2 SNEGSKA (reference sequence). The germline V and J ends were trimmed by 3 bases and 2 bases, with 8 bases remaining between them. This sample was also put to use in a study of T cells of mothers and their children. From that report: The study recruited three healthy Caucasian mothers and their six children as donors. Unrelated pairs and related pairs have their TCR recombination output shaped similarly by thymic selection.

The specimen was blood. This TCR derives from a boy younger than 18 in good health. The chain uses TRBV20-1 and TRBJ1-6; D gene unclear. The CDR3 sequence: CSASDLTYNSPLHF. CDR3 nucleotide sequence: TGCAGTGCTAGTGATCTAACCTATAATTCACCCCTCCACTTT.